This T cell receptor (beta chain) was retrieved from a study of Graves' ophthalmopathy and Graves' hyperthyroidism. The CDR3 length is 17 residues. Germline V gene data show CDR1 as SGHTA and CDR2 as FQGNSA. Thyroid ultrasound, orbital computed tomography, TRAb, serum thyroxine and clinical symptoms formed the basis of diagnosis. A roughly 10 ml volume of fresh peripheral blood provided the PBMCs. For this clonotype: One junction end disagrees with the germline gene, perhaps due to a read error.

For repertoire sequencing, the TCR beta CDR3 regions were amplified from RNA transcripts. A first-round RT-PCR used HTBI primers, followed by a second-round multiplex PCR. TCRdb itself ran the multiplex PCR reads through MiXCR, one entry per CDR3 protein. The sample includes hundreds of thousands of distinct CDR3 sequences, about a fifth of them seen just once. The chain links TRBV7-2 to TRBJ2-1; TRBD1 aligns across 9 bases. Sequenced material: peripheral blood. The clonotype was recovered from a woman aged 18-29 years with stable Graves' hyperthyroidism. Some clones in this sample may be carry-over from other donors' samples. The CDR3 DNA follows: TGTGCCAGCAGCCTCTTACCGACAGGGGGTGGGTACGATGAGAAGTTCTTC. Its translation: CASSLLPTGGGYDEKFF.